Reported below is one T cell receptor (beta chain). Its antigen is not identified. These data are taken from a study of cytomegalovirus exposure and HLA in healthy donors. Notes on the study in general: Solely CMV serostatus was available to characterize immune exposure. In an earlier analysis, productive rearrangement rates for most beta V segments clustered near 87% or 30%.

The PCR employed 60 Vbeta primers together with 13 Jbeta primers. TCRdb's table, derived via immunoSEQ multiplex PCR, lists solely in-frame clones and lacks some. The sample records just over 150,000 clones, around 82% being singletons. CDR1 and CDR2 from the germline V gene are LNHDA and SQIVND (reference sequence). The V end lost 4 bases, the J end lost 6 bases, and 16 bases lay between the germline ends. This CDR3 has 15 amino acids. Material: PBMCs. The sequence came from a woman in her 50s in good health and CMV-seropositive. This chain connects TRBV19 to TRBJ1-5; D possibly corresponds to TRBD1 (5 bases). The CDR3 here is CASSNLQVGIQPQHF. CDR3 sequence (DNA): TGTGCCAGTAGTAACCTACAGGTGGGGATTCAGCCCCAGCATTTT.